This TCR beta chain came from a study of spatial heterogeneity in lung cancer. Study-level results: Tumor mutation count correlated with how many alpha and beta TCRs expanded intratumorally.

Time point: sample taken at primary tumor resection. One entry per CDR3 protein results from TCRdb running MiXCR on the 5' RACE reads. The sample has over 8,500 distinct CDR3 sequences, about 13% seen once. This clonotype was observed many times. Its antigen is unknown. This beta chain is an unintended read in a library built for alpha chains; its size means little. This CDR3 has 14 amino acids. The V gene end was trimmed by 4 bases and the J gene end by 8 bases; junction bases not matched to a gene: 7. Germline V CDR1 and CDR2: SGHRS, YFSETQ. The gene calls are TRBV5-1 and TRBJ2-3, with TRBD1 matching over 10 bases. This TCR was recovered from a male donor with early-stage non-small cell lung cancer. Here the sequenced sample was lung tumor tissue, taken at surgery. The chain's CDR3 is CASSAGTGAITQYF. CDR3 DNA sequence: TGCGCCAGCAGCGCCGGGACAGGGGCCATTACGCAGTATTTT. The variable domain in full, with the rest retrieved from reference TRBV5-1 and TRBJ2-3, is KAGVTQTPRYLIKTRGQQVTLSCSPISGHRSVSWYQQTPGQGLQFLFEYFSETQRNKGNFPGRFSGRQFSNSRSEMNVSTLELGDSALYLCASSAGTGAITQYFGPGTRLTVL.